A single sample is the source of the 8 T cell receptor beta chains below, sequenced in a study of blood T cell repertoires in COVID-19. Using immunoSEQ multiplex PCR, the repertoire was profiled, and TCRdb retains in-frame clones only, with some absent. The sample includes 150,000 to 200,000 clones, roughly 70% of them seen just once. The sample consisted of peripheral blood. Receptors were obtained from a woman aged 80 or older with acute or convalescent COVID-19.

This clone was found once. The gene calls are TRBV14 and TRBJ2-5, with D perhaps TRBD2 (6 bases). The CDR3 length is 14 residues. The V end lost 4 bases, the J end lost 5 bases, and 14 bases lay between the germline ends. Germline CDR1 SGHDN, CDR2 FVKESK. This chain's CDR3 is CASSPPRREETQYF. In DNA, the CDR3 is TGTGCCAGCAGCCCCCCTCGGAGGGAGGAGACCCAGTACTTC.

V is TRBV28 and J is TRBJ2-7; 7 bases are a match to TRBD2. J was trimmed by 4 bases and V by 5 bases; bases with no gene match: 8. In germline, CDR1 is MDHEN, CDR2 SYDVKM. This CDR3 has 14 amino acids. The CDR3 nucleotides read TGTGCCAGCAGTGCCTCCGGCGGGGGTTACGAGCAGTACTTC. Translation: CASSASGGGYEQYF.

This clone was observed a single time. The V call is TRBV28, the J call TRBJ1-2; D ambiguous. This CDR3 is built from 14 residues. V shed 5 bases and J shed 2 bases, with 12 bases lying between them. Germline CDR1 is MDHEN and CDR2 is SYDVKM. CDR3 bases: TGTGCCAGCAGTATCGGAGGGTCAAACTATGGCTACACCTTC. Protein: CASSIGGSNYGYTF.

The V gene is TRBV28, the J gene TRBJ2-6, with TRBD1 matching over 7 bases. The junction had 11 bases not matched to a gene; V was cut back by 5 bases and J by 1 base. The CDR3 runs 18 residues. Germline V gives CDR1 MDHEN, CDR2 SYDVKM. The CDR3 sequence is CASSPGGQRRSGANVLTF. The CDR3 DNA reads as TGTGCCAGCAGTCCAGGGGGACAGCGAAGGTCTGGGGCCAACGTCCTGACTTTC.

The chain joins TRBV19 to TRBJ1-5; the match to TRBD1 covers 8 bases. In germline, CDR1 is LNHDA, CDR2 SQIVND (reference sequence). There are 14 residues in the CDR3. Trimming removed 7 bases from V and 3 bases from J; junction bases left unmatched: 5. CDR3 DNA: TGTGCCAGTACCGTGACAGGGGCCAATCAGCCCCAGCATTTT. Protein: CASTVTGANQPQHF. The full variable domain, in which reference TRBV19 and TRBJ1-5 provide the parts outside the CDR3, is DGGITQSPKYLFRKEGQNVTLSCEQNLNHDAMYWYRQDPGQGLRLIYYSQIVNDFQKGDIAEGYSVSREKKESFPLTVTSAQKNPTAFYLCASTVTGANQPQHFGDGTRLSIL.

The chain employs TRBV28 and TRBJ2-3, with a weak D call TRBD1 (5 bases). The germline V gene encodes CDR1 MDHEN and CDR2 SYDVKM. There are 14 residues in the CDR3. V lost 7 bases and J lost 4, with 15 bases in between. The CDR3 nucleotides read TGTGCCAGCACCCCTGGGGCTATTCCAGATACGCAGTATTTT. It encodes CASTPGAIPDTQYF.

The chain uses TRBV20-1 and TRBJ2-7; tentatively, D is TRBD1 (5 bases). V lost 3 bases, J lost 0 bases, and 12 bases lay in between. Germline V CDR1 and CDR2: DFQATT, SNEGSKA (reference sequence). The CDR3 sequence is 14 residues long. CDR3 loop: CSASIQGVSYEQYF. In DNA form, the CDR3 reads TGCAGTGCTAGTATCCAGGGTGTCTCCTACGAGCAGTACTTC.

This chain joins TRBV5-4 and TRBJ1-2; 7 bases match TRBD1. The CDR3 contains 17 residues. After removal of 0 bases from V and 0 bases from J, the junction contained 8 bases not matched to a gene. Germline CDR1 SGHNT, CDR2 YYREEE (reference sequence). Here the CDR3 reads CASSLDFGTAANYGYTF. The DNA for the CDR3 is TGTGCCAGCAGCTTGGATTTCGGGACAGCGGCTAACTATGGCTACACCTTC.